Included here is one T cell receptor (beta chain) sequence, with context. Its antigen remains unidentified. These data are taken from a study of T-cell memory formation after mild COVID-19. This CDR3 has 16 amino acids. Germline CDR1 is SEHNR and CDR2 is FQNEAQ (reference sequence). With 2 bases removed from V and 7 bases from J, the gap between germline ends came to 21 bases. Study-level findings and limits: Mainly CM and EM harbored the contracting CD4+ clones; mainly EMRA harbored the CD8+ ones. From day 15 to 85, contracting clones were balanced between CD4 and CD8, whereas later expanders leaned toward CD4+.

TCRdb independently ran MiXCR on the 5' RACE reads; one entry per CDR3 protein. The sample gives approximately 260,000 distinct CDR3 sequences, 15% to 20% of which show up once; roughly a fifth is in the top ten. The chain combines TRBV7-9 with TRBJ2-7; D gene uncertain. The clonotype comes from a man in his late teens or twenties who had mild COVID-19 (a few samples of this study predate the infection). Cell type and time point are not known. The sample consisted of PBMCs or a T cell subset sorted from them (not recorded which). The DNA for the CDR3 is TGTGCCAGCAGCTTATTTCCCCTTGGTAATTTAGTGGAGCAGTACTTC. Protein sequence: CASSLFPLGNLVEQYF.